This T cell receptor beta chain comes out of a study of T cells in Graves' hyperthyroidism and ophthalmopathy. For this clonotype: Its target is unknown.

Diagnosis relied on clinical symptoms, serum thyroxine and TRAb, thyroid ultrasound and orbital computed tomography. The CDR3 totals 17 residues. V lost 3 bases, J lost 1 base, and 9 bases stayed unmatched. The germline gives CDR1 SGHVS, CDR2 FNYEAQ. TCR beta CDR3 region amplification was performed from RNA transcripts. An initial round of RT-PCR targeting the TCR CDR3 relied on the HTBI primer set. TCRdb ran MiXCR on the multiplex PCR reads and lists one entry per CDR3 protein. This table has more than 500,000 distinct CDR3 sequences, around 45% appearing once. Study-wide results and caveats: It was a median around 6 months before onset that the model predicted ophthalmopathy. A model built on 13 V-J features separated ophthalmopathy from stable hyperthyroidism.

Sample: peripheral blood or thyroid tissue (not recorded which). This TCR was sampled from an adult woman with Graves' disease, either hyperthyroidism or ophthalmopathy (not recorded which). V and J are TRBV7-6 and TRBJ1-5, with 7 bases aligning to TRBD1. In DNA, the CDR3 is TGTGCCAGCAGCTTTGGTTCCGTAGGGGGCAGCAATCAGCCCCAGCATTTT. Translating it yields CASSFGSVGGSNQPQHF.